Listed here are 10 T cell receptor beta chains from one sample, sequenced in a study of identical twins. Using its own MiXCR run on the 5' RACE reads, TCRdb lists one record per CDR3 protein. Among 450,000 to 600,000 distinct CDR3 sequences listed, about 22% were seen once. These data were also reused for a study on yellow fever vaccine responses in identical twins.

The sample was CD4+ T cells sorted from blood. The receptors originated from a woman aged 18-35 years in good health.

The V gene is TRBV3-1, the J gene TRBJ2-1; TRBD2 agrees at 10 bases. The CDR3 covers 19 residues. V was pared by 4 bases and J by 0 bases, with 12 bases of the junction left unmatched. Germline V lookup: CDR1 LGHDT, CDR2 YNNKEL (reference sequence). This CDR3 reads CASSPQYTPSGSSYNEQFF. CDR3 sequence (DNA): TGTGCCAGCAGCCCCCAATATACCCCTAGCGGGAGCTCCTACAATGAGCAGTTCTTC.

The chain combines TRBV6-5 with TRBJ2-6; D remains unclear. V gave up 0 bases and J gave up 9 bases, with 9 bases separating them. The CDR3 has 14 residues. CDR1 and CDR2 from the germline V gene are MNHEY and SVGAGI. CDR3 amino acids: CASSYSSLVNVLTF. The CDR3 DNA sequence: TGTGCCAGCAGTTACTCGTCACTGGTCAACGTCCTGACTTTC.

This clonotype was seen more than once but under ten times. The rearrangement joins TRBV12-3 or TRBV12-4 to TRBJ2-1, with D tentatively TRBD2 (5 bases). V lost 7 bases, J lost 8 bases, and 9 bases lay in between. The CDR3 is 11 residues long. The CDR3 is CASTQRHEQFF. CDR3 bases: TGTGCCAGCACCCAGCGGCATGAGCAGTTCTTC.

This clonotype was picked up a small number of times. The chain has TRBV20-1 and TRBJ2-2; D perhaps matches TRBD2 (5 bases). This CDR3 region has 14 residues. Trimming removed 3 bases at V and 6 bases at J, with 14 bases between. Germline CDR1 DFQATT, CDR2 SNEGSKA (reference sequence). CDR3 coding DNA: TGCAGTGCTAGGCTGGCTAGCTCGGCCGGGGAGCTGTTTTTT. Its translation is CSARLASSAGELFF.

The chain is built from TRBV10-3 and TRBJ2-3, with 12 bases lining up with TRBD2. The germline V gene encodes CDR1 ENHRY and CDR2 SYGVKD. This CDR3 region has 19 residues. J was trimmed by 1 base and V by 1 base; bases with no gene match: 9. This CDR3 reads CAISEFLAGGDSGTDTQYF. The CDR3 DNA reads as TGTGCCATCAGTGAGTTTCTAGCGGGAGGGGACTCTGGCACAGATACGCAGTATTTT.

This clonotype was picked up a small number of times. The CDR3 here is CSAQSSTRGYNEQFF. Written as DNA, the CDR3 is TGCAGTGCTCAGTCGTCTACTAGGGGATACAATGAGCAGTTCTTC. The chain recombines TRBV20-1 with TRBJ2-1, with D perhaps assigned TRBD1 or TRBD2 (5 bases each). This CDR3 is built from 15 residues. V lost 5 bases to trimming and J lost 4 bases, with 18 bases between them. CDR1 DFQATT and CDR2 SNEGSKA come from the germline V gene (reference sequence).

This clonotype has just a few counts. The chain combines TRBV19 with TRBJ2-3; D remains ambiguous. Germline-derived CDR1 and CDR2 are LNHDA and SQIVND (reference sequence). The CDR3 contains 13 residues. V was clipped by 1 base and J by 4 bases, with 6 bases between them. The CDR3 loop is CASSIASADTQYF. CDR3 sequence (DNA): TGTGCCAGTAGTATAGCCAGTGCAGATACGCAGTATTTT. The whole variable domain, remainder taken from reference TRBV19 and TRBJ2-3, is DGGITQSPKYLFRKEGQNVTLSCEQNLNHDAMYWYRQDPGQGLRLIYYSQIVNDFQKGDIAEGYSVSREKKESFPLTVTSAQKNPTAFYLCASSIASADTQYFGPGTRLTVL.

The chain has TRBV7-3 and TRBJ2-7; D is perhaps TRBD1 (5 bases). Trimming stripped 5 bases from V and 2 bases from J, with 13 bases between. CDR3 length equals 14 residues. CDR1 is SGHTA and CDR2 is FQGTGA in the germline V gene. CDR3 loop: CASSPDSFTYEQYF. CDR3 bases: TGTGCCAGCAGCCCAGACAGTTTTACCTACGAGCAGTACTTC.

This clonotype was observed a handful of times. The genes are TRBV10-3 and TRBJ1-2, with 9 nucleotides matching TRBD1. With 6 bases clipped from V and 7 bases from J, the junction kept 9 bases outside the gene matches. The CDR3 runs to 14 residues. CDR1 and CDR2 (germline): ENHRY, SYGVKD. The CDR3 is CAISRTGDMSGYTF. The CDR3, as DNA: TGTGCCATCAGCAGGACAGGGGATATGAGTGGCTACACCTTC.

This clonotype has more than one count but fewer than ten. This chain connects TRBV20-1 to TRBJ2-3; 9 bases map to TRBD2. CDR1 and CDR2 from the germline V gene are DFQATT and SNEGSKA (reference sequence). This CDR3 has 18 amino acids. Trimming removed 1 base from V and 9 bases from J; junction bases left unmatched: 20. Here the CDR3 DNA reads TGCAGTGCTAGAGTGGGTAGCGGGGGCCTTCAAATACTTAGGACGCAGTATTTT. Its translation: CSARVGSGGLQILRTQYF.